Listed below are T cell receptor beta chains from one sample, sequenced in a study of CD8 T cells in Susac syndrome. TCRdb processed the immunoSEQ multiplex PCR reads anew with MiXCR; each CDR3 protein has one entry. The table has some 150,000 distinct CDR3 sequences, around 96% seen once. Specimen: CD4+ T cells from PBMCs. The receptor set was obtained from a human donor with Susac syndrome. The CDR3 runs from the conserved cysteine through the conserved F or W. The D gene is left open where the match is weak. Where a row states a size, it is once, few, many or the class of an expanded clone; other rows omit it.

v_call: TRBV12-3/TRBV12-4; clone_size: .; d_call: .; j_call: TRBJ2-7; cdr3_length: 15; cdr3_aa: CASSFGGPSSYEQYF; cdr3_nt: TGTGCCAGCAGTTTTGGGGGCCCGAGCTCCTACGAGCAGTACTTC
v_call: TRBV5-8; clone_size: .; d_call: .; j_call: TRBJ2-3; cdr3_length: 14; cdr3_aa: CASTPGVRTDTQYF; cdr3_nt: TGTGCCAGCACCCCAGGAGTACGCACAGATACGCAGTATTTT
v_call: TRBV27; clone_size: .; d_call: TRBD1; j_call: TRBJ1-2; cdr3_length: 13; cdr3_aa: CAAATTGTDGYTF; cdr3_nt: TGTGCCGCCGCTACCACCGGGACAGATGGCTACACCTTC
v_call: TRBV11-2; clone_size: .; d_call: TRBD2; j_call: TRBJ2-5; cdr3_length: 16; cdr3_aa: CASSPRLAPYQETQYF; cdr3_nt: TGTGCCAGCAGCCCCCGACTAGCACCGTACCAAGAGACCCAGTACTTC
v_call: TRBV4-2; clone_size: .; d_call: TRBD1; j_call: TRBJ1-5; cdr3_length: 16; cdr3_aa: CASSHRDRGSNQPQHF; cdr3_nt: TGTGCCAGCAGCCATAGGGACAGGGGGAGCAATCAGCCCCAGCATTTT
v_call: TRBV18; clone_size: .; d_call: TRBD1; j_call: TRBJ2-5; cdr3_length: 15; cdr3_aa: CASSPETGYQETQYF; cdr3_nt: TGTGCCAGCTCCCCAGAGACAGGGTACCAAGAGACCCAGTACTTC
v_call: TRBV3-1; clone_size: .; d_call: .; j_call: TRBJ1-2; cdr3_length: 13; cdr3_aa: CATGRPGADGYTF; cdr3_nt: TGTGCCACCGGAAGACCGGGGGCGGATGGCTACACCTTC
v_call: TRBV29-1; clone_size: .; d_call: TRBD1; j_call: TRBJ2-1; cdr3_length: 13; cdr3_aa: CSADRGRYNEQFF; cdr3_nt: TGCAGCGCTGACAGGGGTCGATACAATGAGCAGTTCTTC
v_call: TRBV5-4; clone_size: .; d_call: .; j_call: TRBJ2-5; cdr3_length: 12; cdr3_aa: CASSEQGETQYF; cdr3_nt: TGTGCCAGCAGCGAGCAGGGGGAGACCCAGTACTTC
v_call: TRBV2; clone_size: .; d_call: TRBD2; j_call: TRBJ2-3; cdr3_length: 16; cdr3_aa: CASSEGVAGGTDTQYF; cdr3_nt: TGTGCCAGCAGTGAAGGCGTAGCGGGGGGCACAGATACGCAGTATTTT
v_call: TRBV15; clone_size: .; d_call: TRBD1; j_call: TRBJ2-2; cdr3_length: 14; cdr3_aa: CATSRDRGLGELFF; cdr3_nt: TGTGCCACCAGCAGAGACAGGGGGCTCGGGGAGCTGTTTTTT
v_call: TRBV5-1; clone_size: once; d_call: TRBD1; j_call: TRBJ2-7; cdr3_length: 16; cdr3_aa: CASSPTGGPSIYEQYF; cdr3_nt: TGCGCCAGCAGCCCGACAGGGGGCCCCTCCATCTACGAGCAGTACTTC
v_call: TRBV2; clone_size: .; d_call: TRBD1; j_call: TRBJ2-6; cdr3_length: 17; cdr3_aa: CASSPGQGNPGANVLTF; cdr3_nt: TGTGCCAGCAGCCCGGGACAGGGAAATCCTGGGGCCAACGTCCTGACTTTC
v_call: TRBV9; clone_size: .; d_call: .; j_call: TRBJ2-7; cdr3_length: 15; cdr3_aa: CASSVGSRVTYEQYF; cdr3_nt: TGTGCCAGCAGCGTAGGCAGCAGGGTGACCTACGAGCAGTACTTC
v_call: TRBV12-3/TRBV12-4; clone_size: few; d_call: .; j_call: TRBJ2-6; cdr3_length: 13; cdr3_aa: CASSFMGANVLTF; cdr3_nt: TGTGCCAGCAGTTTTATGGGGGCCAACGTCCTGACTTTC
v_call: TRBV10-3; clone_size: few; d_call: TRBD2; j_call: TRBJ2-1; cdr3_length: 15; cdr3_aa: CAISESRLAGTEQFF; cdr3_nt: TGTGCCATCAGTGAGTCCAGGCTAGCGGGGACTGAGCAGTTCTTC
v_call: TRBV5-6; clone_size: .; d_call: .; j_call: TRBJ1-2; cdr3_length: 13; cdr3_aa: CASSLTSPYGYTF; cdr3_nt: TGTGCCAGCAGCCTCACTAGCCCATATGGCTACACCTTC
v_call: TRBV3-1; clone_size: once; d_call: TRBD2; j_call: TRBJ2-1; cdr3_length: 16; cdr3_aa: CASSQVGLAGFNEQFF; cdr3_nt: TGTGCCAGCAGCCAAGTGGGACTAGCGGGGTTCAATGAGCAGTTCTTC
v_call: TRBV7-2; clone_size: few; d_call: .; j_call: TRBJ2-7; cdr3_length: 15; cdr3_aa: CASSLGADGGYEQYF; cdr3_nt: TGTGCCAGCAGCTTAGGGGCCGATGGAGGCTACGAGCAGTACTTC
v_call: TRBV2; clone_size: .; d_call: .; j_call: TRBJ2-7; cdr3_length: 13; cdr3_aa: CASSVPTHYEQYF; cdr3_nt: TGTGCCAGCAGTGTCCCGACCCACTACGAGCAGTACTTC
v_call: TRBV14; clone_size: .; d_call: TRBD2; j_call: TRBJ2-1; cdr3_length: 12; cdr3_aa: CASSQPSGGRFF; cdr3_nt: TGTGCCAGCAGCCAGCCTAGCGGGGGGAGGTTCTTC
v_call: TRBV15; clone_size: .; d_call: .; j_call: TRBJ1-1; cdr3_length: 17; cdr3_aa: CATSRGRSASGPTEAFF; cdr3_nt: TGTGCCACCAGCAGAGGAAGAAGTGCGTCAGGGCCCACTGAAGCTTTCTTT
v_call: TRBV25-1; clone_size: .; d_call: .; j_call: TRBJ2-1; cdr3_length: 14; cdr3_aa: CASGAGAEGNEQFF; cdr3_nt: TGTGCCAGCGGAGCCGGAGCCGAGGGCAATGAGCAGTTCTTC
v_call: TRBV24-1; clone_size: .; d_call: TRBD1; j_call: TRBJ2-3; cdr3_length: 13; cdr3_aa: CATGQGSTDTQYF; cdr3_nt: TGTGCCACCGGACAGGGTTCCACAGATACGCAGTATTTT
v_call: TRBV13; clone_size: .; d_call: .; j_call: TRBJ1-2; cdr3_length: 14; cdr3_aa: CASSMSQGHYGYTF; cdr3_nt: TGTGCCAGCAGCATGAGTCAGGGGCACTATGGCTACACCTTC
v_call: TRBV20-1; clone_size: .; d_call: .; j_call: TRBJ1-5; cdr3_length: 14; cdr3_aa: CSARFGDNNQPQHF; cdr3_nt: TGCAGTGCTAGATTTGGGGACAACAATCAGCCCCAGCATTTT
v_call: TRBV12-5; clone_size: .; d_call: .; j_call: TRBJ2-3; cdr3_length: 11; cdr3_aa: CASGLGGTQYF; cdr3_nt: TGTGCTAGTGGTTTGGGCGGTACGCAGTATTTT
v_call: TRBV7-2; clone_size: .; d_call: .; j_call: TRBJ2-3; cdr3_length: 13; cdr3_aa: CASEGELTDTQYF; cdr3_nt: TGTGCCAGTGAGGGGGAGCTCACAGATACGCAGTATTTT
v_call: TRBV20-1; clone_size: .; d_call: .; j_call: TRBJ1-1; cdr3_length: 12; cdr3_aa: CSAGRTNTEAFF; cdr3_nt: TGCAGTGCTGGACGGACTAACACTGAAGCTTTCTTT
v_call: TRBV11-2; clone_size: .; d_call: .; j_call: TRBJ2-5; cdr3_length: 14; cdr3_aa: CASSWDTRGETQYF; cdr3_nt: TGTGCCAGCAGCTGGGACACTCGAGGAGAGACCCAGTACTTC
v_call: TRBV7-3; clone_size: once; d_call: TRBD1; j_call: TRBJ2-1; cdr3_length: 15; cdr3_aa: CASSLGQVGVNEQFF; cdr3_nt: TGTGCCAGCAGCTTGGGACAGGTGGGGGTGAATGAGCAGTTCTTC
v_call: TRBV3-1; clone_size: once; d_call: TRBD1; j_call: TRBJ2-1; cdr3_length: 15; cdr3_aa: CASSQGDRQYNEQFF; cdr3_nt: TGTGCCAGCAGCCAAGGGGACAGGCAATACAATGAGCAGTTCTTC
v_call: TRBV5-1; clone_size: .; d_call: .; j_call: TRBJ1-4; cdr3_length: 15; cdr3_aa: CASSTGRTTNEKLFF; cdr3_nt: TGCGCCAGCAGCACCGGACGCACAACTAATGAAAAACTGTTTTTT
v_call: TRBV2; clone_size: .; d_call: .; j_call: TRBJ1-1; cdr3_length: 12; cdr3_aa: CASSEGAGGAFF; cdr3_nt: TGTGCCAGCAGTGAGGGGGCCGGAGGAGCTTTCTTT
v_call: TRBV13; clone_size: .; d_call: .; j_call: TRBJ2-4; cdr3_length: 15; cdr3_aa: CASSTLAGAKNIQYF; cdr3_nt: TGTGCCAGCAGCACTTTGGCCGGAGCCAAAAACATTCAGTACTTC
v_call: TRBV12-3/TRBV12-4; clone_size: .; d_call: .; j_call: TRBJ2-7; cdr3_length: 14; cdr3_aa: CASSFIGRGYEQYF; cdr3_nt: TGTGCCAGCAGTTTTATAGGTAGGGGCTACGAGCAGTACTTC
v_call: TRBV4-1; clone_size: .; d_call: .; j_call: TRBJ2-7; cdr3_length: 11; cdr3_aa: CASSQDGEQYF; cdr3_nt: TGCGCCAGCAGCCAAGATGGCGAGCAGTACTTC
v_call: TRBV4-1; clone_size: .; d_call: TRBD1; j_call: TRBJ1-1; cdr3_length: 14; cdr3_aa: CASMTGGISTEAFF; cdr3_nt: TGCGCCAGCATGACAGGGGGCATCAGCACTGAAGCTTTCTTT
v_call: TRBV11-3; clone_size: .; d_call: .; j_call: TRBJ2-3; cdr3_length: 15; cdr3_aa: CASSLEPLGAQTQYF; cdr3_nt: TGTGCCAGCAGCTTGGAACCCCTCGGGGCCCAGACGCAGTATTTT
v_call: TRBV11-2; clone_size: .; d_call: TRBD2; j_call: TRBJ2-5; cdr3_length: 15; cdr3_aa: CASSPRGVVGETQYF; cdr3_nt: TGTGCCAGCAGCCCCCGGGGGGTAGTGGGAGAGACCCAGTACTTC
v_call: TRBV20-1; clone_size: .; d_call: .; j_call: TRBJ2-5; cdr3_length: 15; cdr3_aa: CSAPDSQSFGETQYF; cdr3_nt: TGCAGTGCGCCTGATTCCCAGTCATTTGGTGAGACCCAGTACTTC
v_call: TRBV29-1; clone_size: .; d_call: TRBD2; j_call: TRBJ2-4; cdr3_length: 15; cdr3_aa: CSVVSELAGRNIQYF; cdr3_nt: TGCAGCGTTGTGAGCGAACTAGCGGGGAGGAACATTCAGTACTTC
v_call: TRBV6-5; clone_size: .; d_call: .; j_call: TRBJ2-1; cdr3_length: 12; cdr3_aa: CASRTVWGEQFF; cdr3_nt: TGTGCCAGCCGTACGGTATGGGGGGAGCAGTTCTTC
v_call: TRBV21-1; clone_size: once; d_call: .; j_call: TRBJ1-2; cdr3_length: 15; cdr3_aa: CASSVGTGPNYGYTF; cdr3_nt: TGTGCCAGCAGCGTCGGGACAGGCCCAAACTATGGCTACACCTTC
v_call: TRBV5-1; clone_size: .; d_call: TRBD1; j_call: TRBJ1-4; cdr3_length: 16; cdr3_aa: CASSTRGQATNEKLFF; cdr3_nt: TGCGCCAGCAGCACCCGGGGACAGGCAACTAATGAAAAACTGTTTTTT
v_call: TRBV5-6; clone_size: .; d_call: .; j_call: TRBJ1-5; cdr3_length: 16; cdr3_aa: CASSLAGGNSNQPQHF; cdr3_nt: TGTGCCAGCAGCTTGGCGGGGGGGAATAGCAATCAGCCCCAGCATTTT
v_call: TRBV5-1; clone_size: .; d_call: .; j_call: TRBJ2-1; cdr3_length: 14; cdr3_aa: CASSFRGRNNEQFF; cdr3_nt: TGCGCCAGCAGCTTCAGGGGCAGGAACAATGAGCAGTTCTTC
v_call: TRBV7-2; clone_size: .; d_call: .; j_call: TRBJ1-6; cdr3_length: 14; cdr3_aa: CASSLVRDDSPLHF; cdr3_nt: TGTGCCAGCAGCTTAGTCAGGGACGATTCACCCCTCCACTTT
v_call: TRBV4-3; clone_size: .; d_call: .; j_call: TRBJ2-5; cdr3_length: 16; cdr3_aa: CASSQDRGGGQETQYF; cdr3_nt: TGCGCCAGCAGCCAAGATAGGGGGGGAGGCCAAGAGACCCAGTACTTC
v_call: TRBV18; clone_size: .; d_call: .; j_call: TRBJ2-5; cdr3_length: 11; cdr3_aa: CASSPQIVQYF; cdr3_nt: TGTGCCAGCTCACCACAAATCGTCCAGTACTTC
v_call: TRBV27; clone_size: .; d_call: .; j_call: TRBJ2-7; cdr3_length: 12; cdr3_aa: CASSPRWGEQYF; cdr3_nt: TGTGCCAGCAGCCCCCGTTGGGGCGAGCAGTACTTC
v_call: TRBV3-1; clone_size: .; d_call: .; j_call: TRBJ2-4; cdr3_length: 14; cdr3_aa: CASSPRAASAIQYF; cdr3_nt: TGTGCCAGCAGCCCCAGGGCAGCGTCCGCCATTCAGTACTTC
v_call: TRBV25-1; clone_size: .; d_call: .; j_call: TRBJ2-5; cdr3_length: 13; cdr3_aa: CASSESRPETQYF; cdr3_nt: TGTGCCAGCAGTGAATCACGGCCAGAGACCCAGTACTTC
v_call: TRBV5-6; clone_size: .; d_call: .; j_call: TRBJ1-2; cdr3_length: 10; cdr3_aa: CASGEGGYTF; cdr3_nt: TGTGCCAGCGGCGAAGGGGGCTACACCTTC
v_call: TRBV20-1; clone_size: .; d_call: .; j_call: TRBJ2-3; cdr3_length: 12; cdr3_aa: CSALTSTDTQYF; cdr3_nt: TGCAGTGCCTTGACTAGCACAGATACGCAGTATTTT
v_call: TRBV5-1; clone_size: few; d_call: TRBD2; j_call: TRBJ2-3; cdr3_length: 15; cdr3_aa: CASSLEGGVADTQYF; cdr3_nt: TGCGCCAGCAGCTTGGAGGGAGGGGTCGCAGATACGCAGTATTTT
v_call: TRBV4-2; clone_size: .; d_call: .; j_call: TRBJ1-4; cdr3_length: 12; cdr3_aa: CASSQERGKLFF; cdr3_nt: TGTGCCAGCAGCCAAGAGAGGGGAAAACTGTTTTTT